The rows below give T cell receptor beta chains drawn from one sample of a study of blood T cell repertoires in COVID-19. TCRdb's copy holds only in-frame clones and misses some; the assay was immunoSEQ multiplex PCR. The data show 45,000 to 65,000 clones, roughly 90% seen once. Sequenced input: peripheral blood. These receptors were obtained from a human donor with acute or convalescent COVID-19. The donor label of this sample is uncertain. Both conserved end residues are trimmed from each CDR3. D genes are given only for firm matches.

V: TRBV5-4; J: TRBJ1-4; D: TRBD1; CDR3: ASSFPTGTGAGEKLF
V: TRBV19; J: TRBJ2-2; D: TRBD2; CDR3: ASSIPAGTSGNTGELF
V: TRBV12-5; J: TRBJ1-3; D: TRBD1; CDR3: ASAPGQGSGNTIY
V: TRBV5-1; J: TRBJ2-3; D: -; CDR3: ASTLRSGVTDTQY
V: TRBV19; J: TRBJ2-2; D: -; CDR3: ASSSWGGGTGELF
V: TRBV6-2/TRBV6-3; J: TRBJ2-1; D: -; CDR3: ASSYRGGDNEQF
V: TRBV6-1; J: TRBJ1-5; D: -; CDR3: ASSEPFSRGPNQPQH
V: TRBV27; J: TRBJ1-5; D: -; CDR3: ASSLTPGDNYNQPQH
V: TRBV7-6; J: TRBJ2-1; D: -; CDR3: ASSLAGASYNEQF
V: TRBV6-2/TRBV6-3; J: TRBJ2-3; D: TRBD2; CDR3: ASSRLAITDTQY
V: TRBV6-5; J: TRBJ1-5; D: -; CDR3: ASSLQGYSNQPQH
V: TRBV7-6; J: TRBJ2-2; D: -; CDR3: ASSLGGPVGELF
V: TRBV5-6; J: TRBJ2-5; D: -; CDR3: ASSLDRGLETQY